This TCR beta chain came from a study of cytomegalovirus exposure and HLA in healthy donors. Study information: The roughly 700 first-cohort repertoires shared a platform with the approximately 120 validation repertoires, as reported in a later analysis. Study results and limitations: Reports showed the classifier diagnosing cytomegalovirus status with high specificity and sensitivity. Rarity characterized most TCR sequences, yet some public TCRs appeared in many donors.

V lost 7 bases to trimming and J lost 2 bases, with 12 bases between them. The CDR3 consists of 14 residues. Germline V CDR1 and CDR2: MNHEY, SMNVEV (reference sequence). Only in-frame clones appear in the TCRdb table, and some are missing; sequencing was by immunoSEQ multiplex PCR. The data hold 250,000 to 400,000 clones, with roughly 87% observed a single time. The donors were members of the roughly 120-subject validation cohort (separate from the roughly 700-subject first cohort). This clone was seen only once. Its antigen is not identified. The TCR sequence derives from a man aged 30 to 45 in good health and CMV-seronegative. The sequenced sample was PBMCs. The rearrangement uses TRBV27 and TRBJ2-1, with D possibly TRBD2 on 7 matching bases. This CDR3 reads CASINGGPYNEQFF. CDR3 nucleotides: TGTGCCAGCATCAACGGGGGGCCCTACAATGAGCAGTTCTTC.